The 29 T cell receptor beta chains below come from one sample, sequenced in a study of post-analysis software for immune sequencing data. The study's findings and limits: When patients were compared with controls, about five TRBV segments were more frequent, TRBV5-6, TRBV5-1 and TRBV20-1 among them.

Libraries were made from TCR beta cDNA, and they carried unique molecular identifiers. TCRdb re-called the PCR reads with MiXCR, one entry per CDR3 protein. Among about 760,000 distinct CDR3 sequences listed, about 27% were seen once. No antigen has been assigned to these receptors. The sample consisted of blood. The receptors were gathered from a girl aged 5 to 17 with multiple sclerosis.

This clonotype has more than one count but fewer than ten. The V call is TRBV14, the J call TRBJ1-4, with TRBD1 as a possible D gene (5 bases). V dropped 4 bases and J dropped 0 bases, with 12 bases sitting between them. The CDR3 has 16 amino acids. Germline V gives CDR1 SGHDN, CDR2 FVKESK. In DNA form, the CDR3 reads TGTGCCAGCAGCCCGGCAGGGCAACCAACTAATGAAAAACTGTTTTTT. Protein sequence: CASSPAGQPTNEKLFF.

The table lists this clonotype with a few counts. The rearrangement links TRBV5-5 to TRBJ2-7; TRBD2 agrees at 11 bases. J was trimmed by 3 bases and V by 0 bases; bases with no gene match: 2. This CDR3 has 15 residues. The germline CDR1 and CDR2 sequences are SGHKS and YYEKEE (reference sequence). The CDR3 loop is CASSLGLAGHYEQYF. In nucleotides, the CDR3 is TGTGCCAGCAGCTTGGGACTAGCGGGGCACTACGAGCAGTACTTC.

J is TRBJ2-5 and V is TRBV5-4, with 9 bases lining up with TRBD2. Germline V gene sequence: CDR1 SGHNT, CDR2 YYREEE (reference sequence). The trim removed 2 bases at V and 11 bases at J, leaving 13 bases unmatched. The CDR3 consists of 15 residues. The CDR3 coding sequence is TGTGCCAGCAGCTTACTAGCGGGCGGAAGTAGAGAGCAGTACTTC. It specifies CASSLLAGGSREQYF.

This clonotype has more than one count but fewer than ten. DNA for the CDR3: TGTGCCAGCAGGTCAGGGGGCATGAGCAATCAGCCCCAGCATTTT. Translating it yields CASRSGGMSNQPQHF. This chain links TRBV28 with TRBJ1-5; 8 bases match TRBD1. From germline, CDR1 is MDHEN and CDR2 SYDVKM. V shed 6 bases, J shed 1 base, and the junction held 5 bases outside the gene matches. This CDR3 comprises 15 residues.

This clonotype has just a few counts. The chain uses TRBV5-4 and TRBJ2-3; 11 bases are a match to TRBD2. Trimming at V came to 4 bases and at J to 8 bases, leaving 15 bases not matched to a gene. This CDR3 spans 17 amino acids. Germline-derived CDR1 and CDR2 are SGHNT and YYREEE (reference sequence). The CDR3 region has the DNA TGTGCCAGCAGCCAAGCCGGGACTAGCGGACCCAGGGCTACGCAGTATTTT. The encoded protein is CASSQAGTSGPRATQYF. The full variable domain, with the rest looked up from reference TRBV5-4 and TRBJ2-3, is ETGVTQSPTHLIKTRGQQVTLRCSSQSGHNTVSWYQQALGQGPQFIFQYYREEENGRGNFPPRFSGLQFPNYSSELNVNALELDDSALYLCASSQAGTSGPRATQYFGPGTRLTVL.

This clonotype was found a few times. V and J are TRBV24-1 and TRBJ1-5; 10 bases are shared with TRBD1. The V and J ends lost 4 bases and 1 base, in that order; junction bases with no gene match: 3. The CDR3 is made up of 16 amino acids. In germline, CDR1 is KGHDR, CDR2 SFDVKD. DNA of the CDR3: TGTGCCACCAGTGAGCCGGGACAGGGGAGCAATCAGCCCCAGCATTTT. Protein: CATSEPGQGSNQPQHF.

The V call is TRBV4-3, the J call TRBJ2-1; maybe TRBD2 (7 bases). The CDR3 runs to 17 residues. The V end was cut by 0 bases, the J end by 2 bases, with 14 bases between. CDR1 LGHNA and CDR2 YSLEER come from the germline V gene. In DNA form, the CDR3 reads TGCGCCAGCAGCCAAGATGGGGAGGGGGTGACCTACAATGAGCAGTTCTTC. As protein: CASSQDGEGVTYNEQFF.

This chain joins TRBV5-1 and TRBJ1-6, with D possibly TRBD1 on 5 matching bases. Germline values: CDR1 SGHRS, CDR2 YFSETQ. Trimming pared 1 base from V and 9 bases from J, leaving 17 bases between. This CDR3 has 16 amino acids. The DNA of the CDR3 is TGCGCCAGCAGCTTGTGGGGCGCCCTGGAGGGTTCACCCCTCCACTTT. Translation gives CASSLWGALEGSPLHF.

Written as DNA, the CDR3 is TGTGCCAGCAGCTTAGGAACCGTCCTAGGGTCACCCCTCCACTTT. Residues: CASSLGTVLGSPLHF. The chain recombines TRBV7-2 with TRBJ1-6; no clear D gene. The CDR3 covers 15 residues. Germline CDR1 reads SGHTA; CDR2 reads FQGNSA. V lost 1 base to trimming and J lost 10 bases, with 14 bases between them.

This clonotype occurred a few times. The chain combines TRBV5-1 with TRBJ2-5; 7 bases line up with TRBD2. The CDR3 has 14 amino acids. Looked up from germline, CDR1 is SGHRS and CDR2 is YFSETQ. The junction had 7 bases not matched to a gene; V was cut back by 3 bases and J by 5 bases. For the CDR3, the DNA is TGCGCCAGCAGCTCGGCGACTAGCCGCGAGACCCAGTACTTC. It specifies CASSSATSRETQYF.

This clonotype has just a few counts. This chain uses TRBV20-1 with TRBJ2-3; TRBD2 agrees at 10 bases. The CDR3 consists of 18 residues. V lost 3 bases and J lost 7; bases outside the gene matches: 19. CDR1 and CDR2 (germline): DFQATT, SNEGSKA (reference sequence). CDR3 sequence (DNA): TGCAGTGCTAGCTTACTAGCGGGAATAAGTCGAAGTGTGAATACGCAGTATTTT. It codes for CSASLLAGISRSVNTQYF.

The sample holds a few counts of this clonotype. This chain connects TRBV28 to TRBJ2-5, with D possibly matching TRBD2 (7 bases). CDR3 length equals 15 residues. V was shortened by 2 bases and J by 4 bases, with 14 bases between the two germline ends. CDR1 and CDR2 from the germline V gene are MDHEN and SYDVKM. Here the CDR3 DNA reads TGTGCCAGCAGTTTAGGCCAGGGAGGGGGAGAGACCCAGTACTTC. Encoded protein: CASSLGQGGGETQYF.

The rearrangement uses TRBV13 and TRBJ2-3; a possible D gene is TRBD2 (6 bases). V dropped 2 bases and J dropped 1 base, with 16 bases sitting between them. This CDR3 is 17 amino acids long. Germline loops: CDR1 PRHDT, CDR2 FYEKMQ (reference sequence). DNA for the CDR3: TGTGCCAGCAGCTTACCCCTAGGCCGGAGGGGCACAGATACGCAGTATTTT. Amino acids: CASSLPLGRRGTDTQYF.

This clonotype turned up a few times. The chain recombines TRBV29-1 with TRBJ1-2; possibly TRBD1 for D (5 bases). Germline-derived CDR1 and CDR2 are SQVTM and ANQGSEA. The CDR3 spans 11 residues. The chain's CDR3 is CSTGGWLDYTF. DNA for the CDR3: TGCAGTACAGGCGGTTGGCTTGACTACACCTTC.

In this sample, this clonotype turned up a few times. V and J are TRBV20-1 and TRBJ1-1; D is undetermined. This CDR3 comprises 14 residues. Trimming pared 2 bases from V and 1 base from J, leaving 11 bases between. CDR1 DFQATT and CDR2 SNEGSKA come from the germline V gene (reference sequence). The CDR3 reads CSARPTTWNTEAFF. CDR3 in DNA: TGCAGTGCTAGACCCACAACATGGAACACTGAAGCTTTCTTT.

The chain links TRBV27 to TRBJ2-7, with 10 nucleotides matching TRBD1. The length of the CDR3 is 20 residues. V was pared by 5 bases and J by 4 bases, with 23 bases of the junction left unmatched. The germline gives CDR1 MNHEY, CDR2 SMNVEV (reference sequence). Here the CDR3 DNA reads TGTGCCAGCAGTCGGGACAGGGGATTGGGACAGGGGAACTCGAGGTACGAGCAGTACTTC. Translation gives CASSRDRGLGQGNSRYEQYF.

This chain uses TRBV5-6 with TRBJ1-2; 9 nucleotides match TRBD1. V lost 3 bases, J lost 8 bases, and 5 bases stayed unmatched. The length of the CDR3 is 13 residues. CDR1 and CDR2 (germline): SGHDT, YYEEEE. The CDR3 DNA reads TGTGCCAGCAGCTCCACAGGGGGCCCCGGCTACACCTTC. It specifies CASSSTGGPGYTF. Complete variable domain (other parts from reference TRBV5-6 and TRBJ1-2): DAGVTQSPTHLIKTRGQQVTLRCSPKSGHDTVSWYQQALGQGPQFIFQYYEEEERQRGNFPDRFSGHQFPNYSSELNVNALLLGDSALYLCASSSTGGPGYTFGSGTRLTVV.

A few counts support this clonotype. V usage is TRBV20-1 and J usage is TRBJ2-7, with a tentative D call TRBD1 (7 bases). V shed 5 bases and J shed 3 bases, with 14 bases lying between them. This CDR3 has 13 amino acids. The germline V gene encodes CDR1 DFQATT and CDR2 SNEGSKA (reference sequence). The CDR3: CSAGGQGGYEQYF. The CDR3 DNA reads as TGCAGTGCTGGCGGGCAGGGGGGCTACGAGCAGTACTTC.

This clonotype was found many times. In DNA, the CDR3 is TGTGCCAGCAGTGTTGAAGGGACTAGCGGGCAAGAGACCCAGTACTTC. This gives the protein CASSVEGTSGQETQYF. The rearrangement joins TRBV6-4 to TRBJ2-5, with 12 bases that match TRBD2. Looked up from germline, CDR1 is MRHNA and CDR2 is SNTAGT. The CDR3 covers 16 residues. The ends lost 4 bases at V and 2 bases at J; junction bases unmatched: 5.

DNA for the CDR3: TGTGCCAGCAGTTACCATGGACAGCCCCAGCGGGAGTGGGAGACCCAGTACTTC. This codes for CASSYHGQPQREWETQYF. The V and J genes are TRBV6-5 and TRBJ2-5; 8 nucleotides match TRBD2. V lost 2 bases, J lost 5 bases, and 16 bases stayed unmatched. CDR1 is MNHEY and CDR2 is SVGAGI in the germline V gene. The CDR3 loop spans 18 amino acids.

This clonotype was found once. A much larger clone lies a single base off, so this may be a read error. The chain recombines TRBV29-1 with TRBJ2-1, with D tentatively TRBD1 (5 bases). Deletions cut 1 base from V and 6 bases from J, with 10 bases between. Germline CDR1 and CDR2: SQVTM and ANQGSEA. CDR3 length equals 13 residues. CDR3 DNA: TGCAGCGTTGAAGGGGGCAGGGCCAATGAGCAGTTCTTC. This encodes CSVEGGRANEQFF.

The CDR3: CSAPSSGLEAFF. The CDR3 bases are TGCAGTGCTCCCTCCTCGGGTCTTGAAGCTTTCTTT. The chain links TRBV20-1 to TRBJ1-1; no clear D. V lost 5 bases and J 7 bases, leaving 14 bases between the germline ends. This CDR3 is 12 amino acids long. From germline, CDR1 is DFQATT and CDR2 SNEGSKA (reference sequence).

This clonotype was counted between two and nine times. The CDR3 loop reads CSARLPGQAPYEQYF. The CDR3 region has the DNA TGCAGTGCACGATTACCGGGACAGGCCCCCTACGAGCAGTACTTC. V gene TRBV20-1 combines with J gene TRBJ2-7; 8 bases fit TRBD1. Germline V CDR1 and CDR2: DFQATT, SNEGSKA (reference sequence). The CDR3 covers 15 residues. V lost 6 bases to trimming and J lost 2 bases; unmatched junction nucleotides: 12.

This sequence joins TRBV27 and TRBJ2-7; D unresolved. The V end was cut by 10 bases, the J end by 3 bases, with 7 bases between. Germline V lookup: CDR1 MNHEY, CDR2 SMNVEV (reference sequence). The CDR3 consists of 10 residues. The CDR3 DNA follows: TGTGCCACCCCGAGCTACGAGCAGTACTTC. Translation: CATPSYEQYF.

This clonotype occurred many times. The CDR3 region has the DNA TGCAGTGCCCCAGTGGAGACCCAGTACTTC. Protein: CSAPVETQYF. The V gene is TRBV20-1, the J gene TRBJ2-5; D is uncertain. CDR1 DFQATT and CDR2 SNEGSKA come from the germline V gene (reference sequence). The CDR3 totals 10 residues. V gave up 6 bases and J gave up 5 bases, with 7 bases separating them.

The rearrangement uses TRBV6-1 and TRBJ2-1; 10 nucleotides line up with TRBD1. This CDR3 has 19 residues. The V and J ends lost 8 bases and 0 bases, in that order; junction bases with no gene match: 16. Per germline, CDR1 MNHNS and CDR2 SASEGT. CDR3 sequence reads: CASGRPGTGAGSSYNEQFF. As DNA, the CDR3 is TGTGCCAGCGGACGACCCGGGACAGGGGCAGGGAGCTCCTACAATGAGCAGTTCTTC.

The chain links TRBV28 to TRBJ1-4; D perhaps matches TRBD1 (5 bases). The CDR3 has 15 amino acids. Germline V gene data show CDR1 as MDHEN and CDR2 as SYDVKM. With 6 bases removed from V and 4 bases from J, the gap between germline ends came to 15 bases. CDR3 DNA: TGTGCCAGCAGCCCCATCGGCGACAGTAATGAAAAACTGTTTTTT. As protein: CASSPIGDSNEKLFF.

The CDR3 region is CASSSGPLGRGSSYEQYF. DNA of the CDR3: TGTGCCAGCAGCAGTGGCCCCTTAGGACGGGGGTCCTCCTACGAGCAGTACTTC. The chain employs TRBV11-2 and TRBJ2-7, with D maybe TRBD2 (6 bases). The germline V gene encodes CDR1 SGHAT and CDR2 FQNNGV. Trimming pared 5 bases from V and 0 bases from J, leaving 23 bases between. CDR3 length: 18 amino acids.

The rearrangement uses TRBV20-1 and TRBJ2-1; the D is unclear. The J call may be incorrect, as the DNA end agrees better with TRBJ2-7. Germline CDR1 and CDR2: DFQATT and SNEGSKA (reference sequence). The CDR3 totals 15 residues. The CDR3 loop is CSARERVDVTYEQYF. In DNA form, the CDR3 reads TGCAGTGCTAGAGAAAGGGTGGACGTAACCTACGAGCAGTACTTC.